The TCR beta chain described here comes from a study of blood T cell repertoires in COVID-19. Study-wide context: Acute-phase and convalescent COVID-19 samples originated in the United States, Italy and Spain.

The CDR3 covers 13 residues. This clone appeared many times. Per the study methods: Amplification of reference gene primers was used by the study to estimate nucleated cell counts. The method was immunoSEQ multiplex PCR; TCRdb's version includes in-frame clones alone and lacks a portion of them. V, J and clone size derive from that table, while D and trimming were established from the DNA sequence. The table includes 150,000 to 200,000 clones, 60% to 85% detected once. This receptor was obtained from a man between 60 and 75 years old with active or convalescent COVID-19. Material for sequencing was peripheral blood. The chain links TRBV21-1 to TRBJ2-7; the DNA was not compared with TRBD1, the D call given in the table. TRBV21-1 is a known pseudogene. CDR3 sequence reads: CASPDFITYEQYF. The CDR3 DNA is TGTGCCAGCCCAGATTTTATTACCTACGAGCAGTACTTC.